Each of the 5 T cell receptor beta chains below was sequenced from the same sample in a study of cytomegalovirus exposure and HLA in healthy donors. Amplification used 60 Vbeta primers and 13 Jbeta primers. The protocol was immunoSEQ multiplex PCR, while the TCRdb copy is restricted to in-frame clones and leaves out a portion. The table lists around 150,000 clones, 70% to 90% of them singletons. Sequencing input: PBMCs. The receptor set was obtained from a young man in good health and CMV-seropositive.

The V gene is TRBV6-5, the J gene TRBJ1-3; no reliable D call. V lost 5 bases and J lost 0, with 8 bases in between. CDR1 MNHEY and CDR2 SVGAGI come from the germline V gene. The CDR3 spans 14 residues. DNA of the CDR3: TGTGCCAGCAGTCTTTCAGACTCTGGAAACACCATATATTTT. This translates into CASSLSDSGNTIYF.

The rearrangement links TRBV9 to TRBJ2-7; a possible D gene is TRBD1 (5 bases). Trimming took off 0 bases at V and 5 bases at J, with 12 bases between the two ends. Germline CDR1 is SGDLS and CDR2 is YYNGEE. The CDR3 sequence is 14 residues long. As DNA, the CDR3 is TGTGCCAGCAGCGTAGACCCAGGGTTGGACGAGCAGTACTTC. It yields the protein CASSVDPGLDEQYF.

The chain recombines TRBV18 with TRBJ1-3, with 8 positions matching TRBD1. Per germline, CDR1 KGHSH and CDR2 LQKENI. V dropped 3 bases and J dropped 3; count of bases not matched to a gene: 4. This CDR3 is built from 15 residues. The CDR3 DNA follows: TGTGCCAGCTCACCCGAGACAGGGGTTGGAAACACCATATATTTT. Translation gives CASSPETGVGNTIYF.

This clone was counted only a few times. The chain links TRBV30 to TRBJ1-2, with D hard to call. CDR3 length: 12 amino acids. Germline lookup yields CDR1 GTSNPN and CDR2 SVGIG (reference sequence). V dropped 0 bases and J dropped 3 bases, with 5 bases sitting between them. CDR3: CAWSVLDYGYTF. The CDR3 DNA is TGTGCCTGGAGTGTACTGGACTATGGCTACACCTTC.

This clone was seen a single time. The genes are TRBV15 and TRBJ2-7, with D possibly being TRBD2 (5 bases). The CDR3 consists of 12 residues. Germline V gene sequence: CDR1 LNHNV, CDR2 YYDKDF (reference sequence). V gave up 0 bases and J gave up 8 bases, with 8 bases separating them. CDR3 amino acids: CATSRERGKQYF. In nucleotides, the CDR3 is TGTGCCACCAGCAGAGAAAGAGGGAAGCAGTACTTC.